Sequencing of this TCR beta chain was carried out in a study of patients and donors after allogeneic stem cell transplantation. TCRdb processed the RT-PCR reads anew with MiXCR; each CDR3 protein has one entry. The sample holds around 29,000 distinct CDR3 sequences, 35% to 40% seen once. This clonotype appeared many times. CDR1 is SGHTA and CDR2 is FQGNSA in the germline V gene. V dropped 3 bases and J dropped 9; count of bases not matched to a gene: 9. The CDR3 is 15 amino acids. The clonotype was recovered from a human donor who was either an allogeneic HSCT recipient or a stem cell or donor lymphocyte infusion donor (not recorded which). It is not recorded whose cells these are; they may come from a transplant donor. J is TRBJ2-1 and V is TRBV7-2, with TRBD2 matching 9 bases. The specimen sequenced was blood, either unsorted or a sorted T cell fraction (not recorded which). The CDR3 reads CASSFTGGGVSEQFF. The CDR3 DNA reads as TGTGCCAGCAGCTTTACCGGCGGGGGGGTCTCTGAGCAGTTCTTC. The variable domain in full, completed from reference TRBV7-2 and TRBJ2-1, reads GAGVSQSPSNKVTEKGKDVELRCDPISGHTALYWYRQSLGQGLEFLIYFQGNSAPDKSGLPSDRFSAERTGGSVSTLTIQRTQQEDSAVYLCASSFTGGGVSEQFFGPGTRLTVL.